Listed here is a single T cell receptor (beta chain). The sample originates from a study of ipilimumab plus nivolumab after autologous stem cell transplantation. Study information: Median doses per patient: roughly 5 ipilimumab, under 10 nivolumab. The myeloma group: high-risk transplant-naive, or relapse within 3 years after first autologous transplant.

With 2 bases removed from V and 5 bases from J, the gap between germline ends came to 4 bases. CDR3 length: 12 amino acids. The germline CDR1 and CDR2 sequences are SNHLY and FYNNEI. Sequencing used immunoSEQ multiplex PCR; TCRdb keeps in-frame clones, though not all of them. This sample has some 45,000 clones, with approximately 91% found just once. This specimen was PBMCs, taken in a trial of ipilimumab plus nivolumab as post-transplant consolidation. This chain links TRBV2 with TRBJ2-1; unclear D gene. This clonotype originated in a male donor with multiple myeloma. CDR3 sequence (DNA): TGTGCCAGCAGTGAACACAACAATGAGCAGTTCTTC. It translates to CASSEHNNEQFF.